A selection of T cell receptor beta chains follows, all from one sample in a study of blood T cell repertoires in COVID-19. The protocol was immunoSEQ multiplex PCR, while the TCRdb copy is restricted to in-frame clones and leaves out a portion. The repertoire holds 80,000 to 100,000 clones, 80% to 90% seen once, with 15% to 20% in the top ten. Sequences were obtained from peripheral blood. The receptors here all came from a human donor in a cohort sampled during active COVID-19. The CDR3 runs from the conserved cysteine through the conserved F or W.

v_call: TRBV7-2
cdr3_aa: CASSLASGSAYEQYF

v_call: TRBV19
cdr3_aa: CASSIMVAGGPYEQYF

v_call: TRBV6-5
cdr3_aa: CAIDRTYMNTEAFF

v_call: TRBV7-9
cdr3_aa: CASSSTGQGATGYYEQYF

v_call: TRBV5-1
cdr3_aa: CASSYGQGDYGYTF

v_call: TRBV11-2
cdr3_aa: CASSRKAGREPQLETQYF

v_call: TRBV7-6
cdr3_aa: CASSEEVAGQYKANVLTF

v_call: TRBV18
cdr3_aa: CASSPTGTQETQYF

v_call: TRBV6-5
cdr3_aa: CASRRIAANEQFF

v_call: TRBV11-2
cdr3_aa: CASSLESAGTDTQYF

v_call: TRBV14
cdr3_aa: CASSGGLGETYEQYF

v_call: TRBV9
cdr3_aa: CASSVGVAGGLETQYF

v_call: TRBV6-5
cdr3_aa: CASSLRLEADTQYF

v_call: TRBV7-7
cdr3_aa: CASSLIQGGQETQYF

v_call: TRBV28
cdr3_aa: CASTLAGTGELFF

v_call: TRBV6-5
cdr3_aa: CASRTTTLLYNEQFF

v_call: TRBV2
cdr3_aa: CASRDYVEMSTDTQYF

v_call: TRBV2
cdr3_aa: CASTPRAYEQYF

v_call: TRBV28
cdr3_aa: CASSSTGVSGNTIYF

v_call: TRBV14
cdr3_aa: CASSPAGAYGYTF